This TCR beta chain was profiled in a study of identifying expanded T cells in peripheral blood. Some clones are missing from TCRdb's copy, which holds only in-frame ones; the method was immunoSEQ multiplex PCR. The repertoire holds some 81,000 clones, with roughly four fifths as singletons. Germline V gene sequence: CDR1 ENHRY, CDR2 SYGVKD. This CDR3 contains 16 residues. V lost 0 bases and J 4 bases, leaving 13 bases between the germline ends. This TCR came from a person between 18 and 75 years old in good health. Sample: blood. V usage is TRBV10-3 and J usage is TRBJ1-5; D is possibly TRBD1 (5 bases). In DNA, the CDR3 is TGTGCCATCAGTGAGTCTCTGGGGGATAGGAATCAGCCCCAGCATTTT. As protein: CAISESLGDRNQPQHF.